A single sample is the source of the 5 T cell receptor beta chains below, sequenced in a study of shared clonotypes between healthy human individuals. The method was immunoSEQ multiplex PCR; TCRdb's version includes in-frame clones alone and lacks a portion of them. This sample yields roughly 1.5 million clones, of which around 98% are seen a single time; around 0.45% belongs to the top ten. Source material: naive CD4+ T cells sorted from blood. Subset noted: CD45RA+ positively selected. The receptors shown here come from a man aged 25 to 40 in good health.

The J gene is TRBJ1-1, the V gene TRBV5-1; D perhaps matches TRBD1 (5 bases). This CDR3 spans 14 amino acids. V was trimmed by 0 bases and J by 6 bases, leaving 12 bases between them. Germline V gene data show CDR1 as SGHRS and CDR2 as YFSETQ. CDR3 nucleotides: TGCGCCAGCAGCTTGGCCATGGGGCGTGCTGAAGCTTTCTTT. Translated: CASSLAMGRAEAFF.

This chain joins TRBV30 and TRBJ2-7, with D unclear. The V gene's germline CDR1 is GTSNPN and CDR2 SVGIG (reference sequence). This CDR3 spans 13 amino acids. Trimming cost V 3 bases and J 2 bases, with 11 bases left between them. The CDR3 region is CAWSSGPPYEQYF. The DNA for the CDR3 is TGTGCCTGGAGCTCTGGGCCTCCCTACGAGCAGTACTTC.

CDR3 nucleotides: TGTGCCAGCAGCATAAGGACAGGGGAGAATTCACCCCTCCACTTT. This translates into CASSIRTGENSPLHF. V usage is TRBV7-9 and J usage is TRBJ1-6; 9 bases are shared with TRBD1. The CDR3 covers 15 residues. Losses at the gene ends were 5 bases for V and 7 bases for J; bases not matched to a gene: 6. CDR1 SEHNR and CDR2 FQNEAQ come from the germline V gene (reference sequence). The full variable domain, completed using reference TRBV7-9 and TRBJ1-6, is DTGVSQNPRHKITKRGQNVTFRCDPISEHNRLYWYRQTLGQGPEFLTYFQNEAQLEKSRLLSDRFSAERPKGSFSTLEIQRTEQGDSAMYLCASSIRTGENSPLHFGNGTRLTVT.

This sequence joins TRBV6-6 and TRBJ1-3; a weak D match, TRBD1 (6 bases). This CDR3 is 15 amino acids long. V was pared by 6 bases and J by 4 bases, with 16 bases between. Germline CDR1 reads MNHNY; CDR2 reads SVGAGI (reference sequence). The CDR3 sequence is CASSLQGSYGNTIYF. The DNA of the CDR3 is TGTGCCAGCAGCCTACAGGGATCGTACGGAAACACCATATATTTT.

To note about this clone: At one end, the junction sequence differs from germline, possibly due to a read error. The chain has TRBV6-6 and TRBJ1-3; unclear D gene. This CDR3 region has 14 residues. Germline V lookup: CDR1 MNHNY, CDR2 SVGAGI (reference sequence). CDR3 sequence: CASTNGFDGDTIYF. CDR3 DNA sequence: TGTGCCAGCACCAACGGTTTCGATGGAGACACCATATATTTT.